This entry concerns a single TCR beta chain. Its antigen remains unknown. This sample is drawn from a study of OX40 agonist ivuxolimab in advanced cancers. Study findings and constraints: Expanded clones were, on average, more numerous among CD8+ T cells than CD4+. The 0.1-3.0 mg/kg partial responders had among the lowest clonal expansion. The specificity for antigen of the expanded peripheral T cells was not determined.

The germline gives CDR1 SGDLS, CDR2 YYNGEE. The V end lost 4 bases, the J end lost 4 bases, and 12 bases lay between the germline ends. The CDR3 length is 14 residues. Clones were read by immunoSEQ multiplex PCR, and TCRdb kept only the in-frame ones, dropping some. The data show around 84,000 clones, with roughly 90% seen just once and approximately 0.56% held by the top ten. The TCR originated in an adult with an advanced solid tumor such as melanoma, head and neck, liver or kidney cancer. The sequencing used CD4+ or CD8+ T cells sorted from blood, collected in a trial of the OX40 agonist ivuxolimab. The chain is built from TRBV9 and TRBJ1-3; the D is unclear. CDR3 DNA sequence: TGTGCCAGCAGCCCCTCTCTCGAGGGAAACACCATATATTTT. It encodes CASSPSLEGNTIYF.